These 32 T cell receptor beta chains originate from one sample sequenced in a study of blood T cell repertoires in COVID-19. The method was immunoSEQ multiplex PCR; TCRdb's version includes in-frame clones alone and lacks a portion of them. The sample yields roughly 52,000 clones, roughly 87% seen once. The specimen sequenced was peripheral blood. These receptors were collected from a middle-aged man with COVID-19, enrolled during active disease.

This chain connects TRBV14 to TRBJ2-2; 7 bases are a match to TRBD2. Germline values: CDR1 SGHDN, CDR2 FVKESK. V was pared by 4 bases and J by 3 bases, with 2 bases of the junction left unmatched. The CDR3 loop spans 14 amino acids. The CDR3 DNA reads TGTGCCAGCAGCCCCGGGAGGTACACCGGGGAGCTGTTTTTT. It specifies CASSPGRYTGELFF.

The chain joins TRBV2 to TRBJ2-4; D may be TRBD2 (6 bases). With 5 bases removed from V and 1 base from J, the gap between germline ends came to 18 bases. The CDR3 is 17 amino acids. In germline, CDR1 is SNHLY, CDR2 FYNNEI. Here the CDR3 reads CASSSLTSSGAKNIQYF. The CDR3 coding sequence is TGTGCCAGCAGTTCCCTGACTAGTAGTGGGGCCAAAAACATTCAGTACTTC.

The rearrangement links TRBV4-1 to TRBJ1-3; D gene ambiguous. There are 14 residues in the CDR3. Germline V gene sequence: CDR1 MGHRA, CDR2 YSYEKL. V lost 1 base to trimming and J lost 5 bases, with 9 bases between them. CDR3 amino acids: CASSQVGERNTIYF. Written as DNA, the CDR3 is TGCGCCAGCAGCCAAGTGGGCGAGAGAAACACCATATATTTT.

Here the CDR3 DNA reads TGTGCCACCAGTGATGGTCGGACACCCAGCTCCTACGAGCAGTACTTC. It codes for CATSDGRTPSSYEQYF. J is TRBJ2-7 and V is TRBV24-1, with D perhaps matching TRBD1 (5 bases). V gave up 3 bases and J gave up 0 bases, with 14 bases separating them. Germline CDR1 and CDR2: KGHDR and SFDVKD. The CDR3 covers 16 residues.

The V call is TRBV5-6, the J call TRBJ1-5; D remains ambiguous. The CDR3 totals 14 residues. Trimming took off 4 bases at V and 7 bases at J, with 15 bases between the two ends. Germline loops: CDR1 SGHDT, CDR2 YYEEEE. CDR3 amino acids: CASSTNGVVQPQHF. The CDR3 region has the DNA TGTGCCAGCAGCACCAACGGGGTGGTGCAGCCCCAGCATTTT.

The rearrangement links TRBV7-9 to TRBJ2-2; the match to TRBD2 covers 11 bases. Germline V lookup: CDR1 SEHNR, CDR2 FQNEAQ (reference sequence). V dropped 1 base and J dropped 5; count of bases not matched to a gene: 6. This CDR3 contains 17 residues. The CDR3 DNA is TGTGCCAGCAGCTTAGTCCTAGCGGGAGGAAGGACCGGGGAGCTGTTTTTT. Translation: CASSLVLAGGRTGELFF.

V and J are TRBV27 and TRBJ1-2, with D unresolved. Germline CDR1 reads MNHEY; CDR2 reads SMNVEV (reference sequence). Trimming took off 4 bases at V and 2 bases at J, with 11 bases between the two ends. This CDR3 contains 14 residues. CDR3 nucleotides: TGTGCCAGCAGTTCTTGGAGAGCCAACTATGGCTACACCTTC. Protein sequence: CASSSWRANYGYTF.

This CDR3 is CASSQGQGQETQYF. In DNA, the CDR3 is TGTGCCAGCAGCCAAGGACAGGGCCAAGAGACCCAGTACTTC. The rearrangement joins TRBV5-8 to TRBJ2-5, with 8 bases identical to TRBD1. The V gene's germline CDR1 is SGHTS and CDR2 YDEGEE. This CDR3 is built from 14 residues. V was clipped by 4 bases and J by 1 base; unmatched bases: 3.

The gene calls are TRBV2 and TRBJ1-6; possible D gene TRBD1, 6 bases. V dropped 6 bases and J dropped 9 bases, with 15 bases sitting between them. This CDR3 is 14 amino acids long. Per germline, CDR1 SNHLY and CDR2 FYNNEI. The CDR3 here is CASSEDSLSSPLHF. CDR3 coding DNA: TGTGCCAGCAGCGAGGACAGTTTGAGTTCACCCCTCCACTTT.

The chain is built from TRBV5-8 and TRBJ2-5; TRBD2 agrees at 16 bases. J gave up 4 bases and V 3 bases, and 9 bases lay outside the gene matches. Per the germline V gene, CDR1 is SGHTS and CDR2 is YDEGEE. The CDR3 has 18 residues. The CDR3 DNA sequence: TGTGCCAGCAGCTGGGGGACTAGCGGGGGGGCACATAGAGAGACCCAGTACTTC. Translation gives CASSWGTSGGAHRETQYF.

The V call is TRBV28, the J call TRBJ2-1; a weak D match, TRBD1 (5 bases). The ends were cut back, 6 bases at V and 5 bases at J, with 20 bases in the middle. The CDR3 runs to 16 residues. The germline V gene encodes CDR1 MDHEN and CDR2 SYDVKM. The CDR3 DNA is TGTGCCAGCAGCCCTTATAAAAAAGGACACCACAATGAGCAGTTCTTC. This sequence encodes CASSPYKKGHHNEQFF.

This chain joins TRBV12-1 and TRBJ2-7; whether TRBD2, the table's D call, matches the DNA was not checked. TRBV12-1 is a pseudogene segment. CDR3 length: 14 residues. The CDR3 reads CASRQPDWSYEQYF. For the CDR3, the DNA is TGTGCCAGCAGACAACCCGACTGGAGCTACGAGCAGTACTTC.

The V and J genes are TRBV10-3 and TRBJ1-3, with TRBD1 matching 7 bases. Losses at the gene ends were 6 bases for V and 3 bases for J; bases not matched to a gene: 8. CDR3 length: 15 amino acids. The germline V gene encodes CDR1 ENHRY and CDR2 SYGVKD. CDR3: CAISTTGAVGNTIYF. The DNA for the CDR3 is TGTGCCATCAGCACCACAGGGGCGGTTGGAAACACCATATATTTT.

The V gene is TRBV5-1, the J gene TRBJ2-6, with 9 bases aligning to TRBD2. This CDR3 spans 16 amino acids. V gave up 6 bases and J gave up 4 bases; unmatched junction bases: 8. Germline assignment: CDR1 SGHRS and CDR2 YFSETQ. The CDR3 DNA reads as TGCGCCAGCAAGACTAGCGGCCCCGCGGGGGCCAACGTCCTGACTTTC. Translated: CASKTSGPAGANVLTF.

The V call is TRBV2, the J call TRBJ2-1; 8 positions match TRBD2. V shed 7 bases, J shed 6 bases, and the junction held 14 bases outside the gene matches. CDR1 and CDR2 (germline): SNHLY, FYNNEI. The CDR3 is made up of 16 amino acids. CDR3 in amino acids: CASISTLAGSGNEQFF. The CDR3 region has the DNA TGTGCCAGCATATCCACCTTAGCGGGGTCGGGCAATGAGCAGTTCTTC.

This chain connects TRBV2 to TRBJ1-1, with no clear D. Germline V lookup: CDR1 SNHLY, CDR2 FYNNEI. The germline V and J ends were trimmed by 3 bases and 0 bases, with 8 bases remaining between them. The CDR3 loop spans 14 amino acids. CDR3 in DNA: TGTGCCAGCAGTGATCCCCCCTTGAACACTGAAGCTTTCTTT. Protein sequence: CASSDPPLNTEAFF.

V usage is TRBV4-1 and J usage is TRBJ2-3, with 7 bases that match TRBD2. The trim removed 4 bases at V and 3 bases at J, leaving 10 bases unmatched. Germline V lookup: CDR1 MGHRA, CDR2 YSYEKL. This CDR3 is built from 16 residues. CDR3 bases: TGCGCCAGCAGCCTTAGCGGGTCTTATCCGACAGATACGCAGTATTTT. The encoded protein is CASSLSGSYPTDTQYF.

This clone was recorded once. The chain has TRBV11-3 and TRBJ1-1; D unresolved. V lost 5 bases to trimming and J lost 4 bases, with 8 bases between them. The CDR3 covers 12 residues. CDR1 SGHNT and CDR2 YENEEA come from the germline V gene. The CDR3 bases are TGTGCCAGCAGCCCACACAGCACTGAAGCTTTCTTT. Amino acid sequence: CASSPHSTEAFF.

The rearrangement uses TRBV7-2 and TRBJ1-5; 8 bases are shared with TRBD1. This CDR3 is built from 14 residues. Germline assignment: CDR1 SGHTA and CDR2 FQGNSA. The junction had 2 bases not matched to a gene; V was cut back by 3 bases and J by 4 bases. Here the CDR3 reads CASSFGQGNQPQHF. The DNA for the CDR3 is TGTGCCAGCAGCTTTGGACAGGGTAATCAGCCCCAGCATTTT.

The rearrangement links TRBV2 to TRBJ2-3; D is unresolved. In germline, CDR1 is SNHLY, CDR2 FYNNEI. CDR3 length equals 14 residues. V was cut by 6 bases and J by 6 bases, with 16 bases left in between. This CDR3 is CASRTPLAADTQYF. CDR3 sequence (DNA): TGTGCCAGCAGGACACCTCTCGCCGCGGATACGCAGTATTTT.

This chain connects TRBV5-1 to TRBJ2-5, with D uncertain. The length of the CDR3 is 16 residues. Germline loops: CDR1 SGHRS, CDR2 YFSETQ. The V and J ends lost 0 bases and 0 bases respectively, with 12 bases between them. CDR3 sequence reads: CASSLEPAAYQETQYF. In DNA, the CDR3 is TGCGCCAGCAGCTTGGAGCCTGCGGCGTACCAAGAGACCCAGTACTTC.

Only a few counts were recorded for this clone. This rearrangement joins TRBV7-9 to TRBJ2-7; TRBD2 agrees at 11 bases. Trimming cost V 4 bases and J 2 bases; bases outside gene matches: 4. CDR1 and CDR2 (germline): SEHNR, FQNEAQ (reference sequence). The CDR3 is made up of 15 amino acids. The CDR3: CASSYGTSGTYEQYF. For the CDR3, the DNA is TGTGCCAGCAGCTACGGGACTAGCGGAACCTACGAGCAGTACTTC.

The rearrangement links TRBV18 to TRBJ2-1; possibly TRBD1 for D (6 bases). The CDR3 has 16 residues. V dropped 3 bases and J dropped 0 bases, with 12 bases sitting between them. Per germline, CDR1 KGHSH and CDR2 LQKENI. CDR3 loop: CASSPNRASSYNEQFF. The CDR3 coding sequence is TGTGCCAGCTCACCGAACAGGGCGAGCTCCTACAATGAGCAGTTCTTC.

This chain uses TRBV5-1 with TRBJ2-5; D possibly corresponds to TRBD1 (6 bases). Germline values: CDR1 SGHRS, CDR2 YFSETQ. The CDR3 has 13 amino acids. Trimming removed 4 bases at V and 5 bases at J, with 12 bases between. The DNA of the CDR3 is TGCGCCAGCAGCGAGCCAGGGGAGGAGACCCAGTACTTC. This gives the protein CASSEPGEETQYF.

The chain joins TRBV7-8 to TRBJ2-3; maybe TRBD2 (6 bases). V lost 5 bases, J lost 5 bases, and 26 bases lay in between. The CDR3 length is 18 residues. Germline loops: CDR1 SGHVS, CDR2 FQNEAQ. This CDR3 reads CASSPHLRPAEGRDTQYF. For the CDR3, the DNA is TGTGCCAGCAGCCCTCATCTCCGTCCGGCGGAGGGGAGAGATACGCAGTATTTT.

The chain combines TRBV28 with TRBJ1-2; 9 nucleotides agree with TRBD1. Germline V gene lookup returns CDR1 MDHEN and CDR2 SYDVKM. V shed 5 bases, J shed 4 bases, and the junction held 5 bases outside the gene matches. The CDR3 contains 14 residues. The CDR3 sequence is CASSPRTGVYGYTF. The CDR3 DNA sequence: TGTGCCAGCAGTCCGAGGACAGGGGTCTATGGCTACACCTTC.

The CDR3 region is CASSIAGQGVSSPLHF. The CDR3 DNA sequence: TGTGCCAGTAGTATAGCGGGACAGGGGGTTTCTTCACCCCTCCACTTT. The chain recombines TRBV19 with TRBJ1-6; 11 bases align to TRBD1. The CDR3 length is 16 residues. Germline trimming cut 1 base from V and 9 bases from J; bases unmatched to any gene: 5. Germline loops: CDR1 LNHDA, CDR2 SQIVND (reference sequence). Based on the CDR3 plus reference TRBV19 and TRBJ1-6, the full variable domain is DGGITQSPKYLFRKEGQNVTLSCEQNLNHDAMYWYRQDPGQGLRLIYYSQIVNDFQKGDIAEGYSVSREKKESFPLTVTSAQKNPTAFYLCASSIAGQGVSSPLHFGNGTRLTVT.

The CDR3 DNA reads as TGTGCCAGCAGCCGGGACATACGGGAGACCCAGTACTTC. Its translation: CASSRDIRETQYF. The V gene is TRBV7-3, the J gene TRBJ2-5, with D possibly matching TRBD1 (6 bases). Germline V CDR1 and CDR2: SGHTA, FQGTGA. The CDR3 is made up of 13 amino acids. Trimming took 5 bases from V and 5 from J, leaving 12 bases between them.

The rearrangement joins TRBV13 to TRBJ1-2; D possibly corresponds to TRBD1 (5 bases). V was trimmed by 2 bases and J by 6 bases, leaving 7 bases between them. CDR1 is PRHDT, CDR2 FYEKMQ, per germline (reference sequence). The CDR3 has 12 residues. The CDR3: CASSLSGNGYTF. In nucleotides, the CDR3 is TGTGCCAGCAGCTTATCAGGGAATGGCTACACCTTC.

V gene TRBV25-1 combines with J gene TRBJ1-4, with D possibly being TRBD1 (6 bases). V was trimmed by 3 bases and J by 5 bases, leaving 13 bases between them. There are 15 residues in the CDR3. Germline-derived CDR1 and CDR2 are MGHDK and SYGVNS. In nucleotides, the CDR3 is TGTGCCAGCAGTGATCCCCGGGGGGCGAATGAAAAACTGTTTTTT. Encoded protein: CASSDPRGANEKLFF.

The chain employs TRBV11-2 and TRBJ2-2; TRBD2 might be the D (5 bases). CDR3 length: 17 residues. The ends were cut back, 0 bases at V and 0 bases at J, with 11 bases in the middle. The germline gives CDR1 SGHAT, CDR2 FQNNGV. The CDR3 region is CASSLDGGGANTGELFF. Here the CDR3 DNA reads TGTGCCAGCAGCTTAGATGGAGGTGGGGCGAACACCGGGGAGCTGTTTTTT.

This clone was seen a single time. This sequence joins TRBV5-1 and TRBJ2-1; 11 bases line up with TRBD2. The CDR3 is made up of 17 amino acids. With V trimmed by 4 bases and J by 5 bases, 11 bases remained unmatched. Per germline, CDR1 SGHRS and CDR2 YFSETQ. CDR3 bases: TGCGCCAGCAGCCCTAATTTAGCGGGAGGGCCCCACAATGAGCAGTTCTTC. Translating gives CASSPNLAGGPHNEQFF.